This T cell receptor beta chain came from a study of blood T cell repertoires in COVID-19 (dated by TCRdb to about 2020). Turning to the overall study: Samples covering the acute and convalescent phases of COVID-19 were provided by collaborators in the United States, Italy and Spain. The prospective study material was composed of cDNA or gDNA derived from T cells, B-cell-depleted T cells, or PBMCs. Subjects who had been exposed to COVID-19, were actively infected with it, or had recovered from it provided the deeply sampled blood TCRbeta repertoires that made up the dataset. The repertoires were released in a freely available public database meant as a resource for research on the immune response to SARS-CoV-2. The samples were drawn from two sources: the first 160 participants of the ongoing ImmuneRACE study, and 1,200 or so subjects contributed by 6 global collaborators. A de-identified subject ID, COVID-19 status, age in years and sex were almost always included in the sample metadata. Where available, HLA class I and class II types were obtained from metadata supplied by the sample provider rather than from assay-based typing. General conclusions and limits of the study: How much clinical and demographic metadata was included differed by source and by participant, and the metadata was provided uncurated.

The CDR3 numbers 14 residues from cysteine through phenylalanine. The sequence is cut down to CDR3 DNA, 42 bases in frame from base 1. Trimming accounts for 8 bases at V and 8 bases at J, while the number of junction bases matched to no gene is 11. The germline V gene encodes CDR1 MDHEN and CDR2 SYDVKM. For this clone: What this receptor recognizes is not known. No qualities accompany the bases; no much larger clone lies one base away.

TCRbeta CDR3 regions were amplified from genomic DNA by means of the immunoSEQ Assay, a bias-controlled multiplex PCR. Under the source paper's analysis protocol: Nucleated cell counts per sample were estimated from amplification of reference gene primers within the assay. To quantify the absolute abundance of each unique TCRbeta CDR3 rearrangement, sequence reads were collapsed and filtered. For each sample, productive Simpson clonality was calculated by taking the square root of Simpson's diversity index across productive rearrangements. Drawn from immuneACCESS, this table holds only the in-frame rearrangements with V and J called that TCRdb kept. Clones are partly lost; checked studies trace under half to an unresolved V gene and leave the rest unexplained. From that table come the V and J calls and clone size; the DNA was used to work out D and trimming. This sample lists around 240,000 clones; approximately 85% were detected once. The ten largest clones represent approximately 2% of the sample.

Enrolling through a virtual design, the prospective study's participants ranged in age from roughly 18 to 95 years and lived across roughly 24 United States geographic areas. In the prospective study, cohorts were assigned on the basis of participant-reported clinical history obtained from a screening survey and a study questionnaire. Recovered participants in ImmuneRACE Cohort 3 were defined by two consecutive negative NP/OP PCR tests, clearance by a healthcare professional, or resolution of symptoms. In the prospective study, mobile phlebotomists collected whole blood, serum and a nasopharyngeal or oropharyngeal swab from each participant. Prospective study participants could optionally give additional blood draws and questionnaires over an approximately 2-month period. Prospective study blood samples were shipped either frozen or at room temperature before DNA extraction.

This clonotype was sampled from a woman aged 50 to 60 who had recovered from COVID-19. Sequencing was performed on PBMCs or T cells enriched from blood (not recorded which). The V and J segments used are TRBV28 and TRBJ2-1, and 8 junction bases match TRBD2. The CDR3 region has the sequence CASDEISGSDEQFF. The bases read TGTGCCAGCGATGAAATAAGCGGGAGCGATGAGCAGTTCTTC.